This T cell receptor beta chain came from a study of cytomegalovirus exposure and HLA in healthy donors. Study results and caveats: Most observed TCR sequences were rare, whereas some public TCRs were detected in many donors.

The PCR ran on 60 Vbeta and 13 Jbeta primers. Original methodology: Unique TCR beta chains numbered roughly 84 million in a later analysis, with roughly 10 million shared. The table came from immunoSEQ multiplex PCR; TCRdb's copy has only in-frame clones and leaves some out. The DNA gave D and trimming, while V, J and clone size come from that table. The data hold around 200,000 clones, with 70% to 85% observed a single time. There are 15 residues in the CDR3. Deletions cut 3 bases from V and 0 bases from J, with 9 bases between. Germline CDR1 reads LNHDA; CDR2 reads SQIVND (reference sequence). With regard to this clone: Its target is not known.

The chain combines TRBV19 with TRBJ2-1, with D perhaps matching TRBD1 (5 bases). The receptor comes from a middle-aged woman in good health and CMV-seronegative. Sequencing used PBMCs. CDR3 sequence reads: CASSMGLPSYNEQFF. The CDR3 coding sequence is TGTGCCAGTAGTATGGGGCTACCCTCCTACAATGAGCAGTTCTTC. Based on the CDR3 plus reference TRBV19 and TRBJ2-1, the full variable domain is DGGITQSPKYLFRKEGQNVTLSCEQNLNHDAMYWYRQDPGQGLRLIYYSQIVNDFQKGDIAEGYSVSREKKESFPLTVTSAQKNPTAFYLCASSMGLPSYNEQFFGPGTRLTVL.